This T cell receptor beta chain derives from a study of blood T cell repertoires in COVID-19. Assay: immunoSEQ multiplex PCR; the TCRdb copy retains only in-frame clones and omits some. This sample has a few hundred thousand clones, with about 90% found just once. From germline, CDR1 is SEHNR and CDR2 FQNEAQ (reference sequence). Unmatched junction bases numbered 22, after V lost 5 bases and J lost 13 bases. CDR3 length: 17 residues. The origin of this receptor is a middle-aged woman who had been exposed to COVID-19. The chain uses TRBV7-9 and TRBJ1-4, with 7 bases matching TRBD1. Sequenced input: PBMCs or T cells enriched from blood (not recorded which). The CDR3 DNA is TGTGCCAGCAGCCCATATTACGGGACAGTGAACCATGATAGACTGTTTTTT. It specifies CASSPYYGTVNHDRLFF. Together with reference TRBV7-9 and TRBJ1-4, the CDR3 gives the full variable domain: DTGVSQNPRHKITKRGQNVTFRCDPISEHNRLYWYRQTLGQGPEFLTYFQNEAQLEKSRLLSDRFSAERPKGSFSTLEIQRTEQGDSAMYLCASSPYYGTVNHDRLFFGSGTQLSVL.